These 20 T cell receptor beta chains share one sample of origin, sequenced in a study of T cell responses to AZD1222 COVID-19 vaccine. Here immunoSEQ multiplex PCR was the method, and the copy in TCRdb shows in-frame clones only, minus some. The profile shows about 110,000 clones, 90% to 95% of them singletons. Here the sequenced sample was peripheral blood, taken on day 0 of AZD1222 vaccination. The source is an adult in good health.

The CDR3 DNA follows: TGTGCCAGCAGCTTCAATGTAGAGCAGTTCTTC. Translated, it gives CASSFNVEQFF. This rearrangement joins TRBV7-9 to TRBJ2-1, with D unresolved. The V gene's germline CDR1 is SEHNR and CDR2 FQNEAQ (reference sequence). The CDR3 length is 11 residues. V was cut by 3 bases and J by 10 bases, with 7 bases left in between.

The sample holds one count of this clone. The V gene is TRBV29-1, the J gene TRBJ2-5; D uncertain. The CDR3 loop spans 10 amino acids. V lost 5 bases and J 5 bases, leaving 6 bases between the germline ends. In germline, CDR1 is SQVTM, CDR2 ANQGSEA. CDR3: CSVSTETQYF. Here the CDR3 DNA reads TGCAGCGTTTCCACGGAGACCCAGTACTTC.

This chain joins TRBV27 and TRBJ1-6; perhaps TRBD1 as D (6 bases). CDR3 size: 13 residues. Germline V lookup: CDR1 MNHEY, CDR2 SMNVEV (reference sequence). V was cut by 6 bases and J by 8 bases, with 11 bases left in between. CDR3 amino acids: CASRDSFYSPLHF. As DNA, the CDR3 is TGTGCCAGCAGGGACAGTTTCTATTCACCCCTCCACTTT.

In this sample, this clone turned up once. The gene calls are TRBV9 and TRBJ1-6; D might be TRBD1 (5 bases). Germline assignment: CDR1 SGDLS and CDR2 YYNGEE. The CDR3 runs 15 residues. The germline V and J ends were trimmed by 0 bases and 10 bases, with 14 bases remaining between them. This CDR3 reads CASSVGGRVGSPLHF. CDR3 sequence (DNA): TGTGCCAGCAGCGTAGGTGGCAGGGTTGGGTCACCCCTCCACTTT.

This clone was detected only once. J is TRBJ2-3 and V is TRBV6-2 or TRBV6-3; D may match TRBD1 or TRBD2 (5 bases each). CDR1 is MNHEY and CDR2 is SVGEGT in the germline V gene. The V and J ends lost 4 bases and 1 base respectively, with 12 bases between them. The CDR3 extends over 15 amino acids. The CDR3 spells CASSSSRGRTDTQYF. The CDR3 DNA is TGTGCCAGCAGTTCCTCTCGGGGCCGCACAGATACGCAGTATTTT.

The V gene is TRBV5-1, the J gene TRBJ2-5, with 7 bases lining up with TRBD2. The V gene's germline CDR1 is SGHRS and CDR2 YFSETQ. V shed 3 bases, J shed 1 base, and the junction held 6 bases outside the gene matches. CDR3 length equals 15 residues. In nucleotides, the CDR3 is TGCGCCAGCAGCTACCTCGCTAGCGGCCAAGAGACCCAGTACTTC. Its protein is CASSYLASGQETQYF.

This CDR3 is CASSPRTGASFQQYF. The DNA of the CDR3 is TGTGCCAGCTCACCTCGGACAGGGGCCTCCTTCCAGCAGTACTTC. The chain links TRBV18 to TRBJ2-7; TRBD1 matches at 9 bases. The CDR3 sequence is 15 residues long. CDR1 and CDR2 (germline): KGHSH, LQKENI. V was pared by 3 bases and J by 8 bases, with 11 bases of the junction left unmatched.

This sequence joins TRBV19 and TRBJ2-6; tentative D call: TRBD2 (6 bases). Germline lookup yields CDR1 LNHDA and CDR2 SQIVND (reference sequence). The CDR3 consists of 15 residues. V lost 5 bases and J 0 bases, leaving 8 bases between the germline ends. The CDR3 loop is CASSAGSSGANVLTF. The CDR3, as DNA: TGTGCCAGTAGTGCGGGGAGCTCTGGGGCCAACGTCCTGACTTTC.

The gene calls are TRBV15 and TRBJ2-3; TRBD1 or TRBD2 may be the D gene (5 bases each). The CDR3 sequence is 15 residues long. Deletions cut 5 bases from V and 4 bases from J, with 16 bases between. Per germline, CDR1 LNHNV and CDR2 YYDKDF (reference sequence). The CDR3 sequence: CATSLPGRPADTQYF. The CDR3 DNA follows: TGTGCCACCAGCTTGCCGGGACGGCCGGCAGATACGCAGTATTTT.

CDR3 in DNA: TGCGCCAGCAGCTCTAACAATAACTATGGCTACACCTTC. Protein sequence: CASSSNNNYGYTF. This chain links TRBV5-1 with TRBJ1-2; D not certain. Germline V gives CDR1 SGHRS, CDR2 YFSETQ. The V gene lost 3 bases and the J gene lost 1 base, with 7 bases spanning the gap. The CDR3 loop spans 13 amino acids.

CDR3 in amino acids: CASSQGVIRGNQPQHF. The CDR3, as DNA: TGCGCCAGCAGCCAAGGTGTCATCAGGGGAAATCAGCCCCAGCATTTT. The chain recombines TRBV4-1 with TRBJ1-5, with D tentatively TRBD1 (6 bases). The V gene's germline CDR1 is MGHRA and CDR2 YSYEKL. The CDR3 runs to 16 residues. With 1 base removed from V and 4 bases from J, the gap between germline ends came to 14 bases.

The rearrangement links TRBV27 to TRBJ2-3; D assignment may be TRBD1 or TRBD2 (5 bases each). The CDR3 has 13 amino acids. The V gene's germline CDR1 is MNHEY and CDR2 SMNVEV (reference sequence). Trimming took off 6 bases at V and 2 bases at J, with 9 bases between the two ends. CDR3 in amino acids: CASRGVYTDTQYF. The CDR3 region has the DNA TGTGCCAGCAGGGGGGTGTACACAGATACGCAGTATTTT.

This clone is a singleton in its sample. The rearrangement uses TRBV7-9 and TRBJ2-5; D may be TRBD1 or TRBD2 (6 bases each). The germline V gene has CDR1 SEHNR and CDR2 FQNEAQ (reference sequence). CDR3 length: 15 residues. V dropped 7 bases and J dropped 0 bases, with 15 bases sitting between them. CDR3 bases: TGTGCCAGCAATCTAGGAGGGGGACACCAAGAGACCCAGTACTTC. This translates into CASNLGGGHQETQYF. Using reference TRBV7-9 and TRBJ2-5 for the parts outside the CDR3, the full variable domain is DTGVSQNPRHKITKRGQNVTFRCDPISEHNRLYWYRQTLGQGPEFLTYFQNEAQLEKSRLLSDRFSAERPKGSFSTLEIQRTEQGDSAMYLCASNLGGGHQETQYFGPGTRLLVL.

The chain links TRBV5-4 to TRBJ2-5; 7 bases map to TRBD1. V lost 4 bases and J lost 2; bases outside the gene matches: 2. The CDR3 sequence is 13 residues long. The germline gives CDR1 SGHNT, CDR2 YYREEE (reference sequence). The CDR3 nucleotides are TGTGCCAGCAGCACGGGACAGCAAGAGACCCAGTACTTC. Translation gives CASSTGQQETQYF.

The CDR3 bases are TGTGCCAGCAGCTTGATGGCAGGACAGGCAGAGACCCAGTACTTC. It codes for CASSLMAGQAETQYF. The V call is TRBV5-4, the J call TRBJ2-5, with 7 bases identical to TRBD1. Unmatched junction bases numbered 7, after V lost 1 base and J lost 4 bases. The CDR3 has 15 amino acids. Germline loops: CDR1 SGHNT, CDR2 YYREEE (reference sequence).

This chain links TRBV6-5 with TRBJ1-5; 8 bases line up with TRBD1. Germline CDR1 and CDR2: MNHEY and SVGAGI. The CDR3 contains 14 residues. J was trimmed by 5 bases and V by 5 bases; bases with no gene match: 5. The chain's CDR3 is CASSQDRAYQPQHF. In nucleotides, the CDR3 is TGTGCCAGCAGTCAGGACAGGGCCTATCAGCCCCAGCATTTT.

V is TRBV3-1 (or the pseudogene TRBV3-2) and J is TRBJ2-3; D possibly corresponds to TRBD2 (5 bases). Germline-derived CDR1 and CDR2 are LGHDT and YNNKEL (reference sequence). V lost 6 bases, J lost 1 base, and 8 bases lay in between. This CDR3 is 13 amino acids long. The DNA of the CDR3 is TGTGCCAGCAGTGGGCGGGGCACAGATACGCAGTATTTT. As protein: CASSGRGTDTQYF.

The chain recombines TRBV6-2 or TRBV6-3 with TRBJ1-5; no clear D gene. Per the germline V gene, CDR1 is MNHEY and CDR2 is SVGEGT. CDR3 length: 14 residues. Trimming shortened V by 2 bases and J by 1 base, and 6 bases separated the two germline ends. Here the CDR3 reads CASSYHGSNQPQHF. DNA of the CDR3: TGTGCCAGCAGTTACCACGGCAGCAATCAGCCCCAGCATTTT.

This clone was seen a handful of times. The J gene is TRBJ2-5, the V gene TRBV2; 10 positions match TRBD1. Unmatched junction bases numbered 12, after V lost 6 bases and J lost 5 bases. Germline V lookup: CDR1 SNHLY, CDR2 FYNNEI. The CDR3 is made up of 16 amino acids. CDR3 sequence (DNA): TGTGCCAGCAGGCTAGGCGTGACAGGGGGCGCGGAGACCCAGTACTTC. Its translation is CASRLGVTGGAETQYF.

This chain connects TRBV11-2 to TRBJ1-5; D uncertain. The CDR3 length is 16 residues. Trimming pared 1 base from V and 5 bases from J, leaving 15 bases between. Germline CDR1 is SGHAT and CDR2 is FQNNGV. Here the CDR3 DNA reads TGTGCCAGCAGCTTAGGCTCCTCTTGGGTCGATCAGCCCCAGCATTTT. Its protein product is CASSLGSSWVDQPQHF.